The 22 T cell receptor beta chains listed next were all sequenced from one sample in a study of blood T cell repertoires in COVID-19. Clones were read by immunoSEQ multiplex PCR, and TCRdb kept only the in-frame ones, dropping some. The sample yields about 670,000 clones, 75% to 90% seen once. The sequenced material came from peripheral blood. The source is a woman under 30 with acute or convalescent COVID-19.

The chain combines TRBV14 with TRBJ1-2, with TRBD1 identical over 7 bases. Germline CDR1 SGHDN, CDR2 FVKESK. CDR3 length: 14 amino acids. V shed 2 bases, J shed 7 bases, and the junction held 7 bases outside the gene matches. The CDR3 protein is CASSQNRGSGGYTF. As DNA, the CDR3 is TGTGCCAGCAGCCAAAACAGGGGATCGGGTGGCTACACCTTC. Supplemented by reference TRBV14 and TRBJ1-2, the full variable domain reads EAGVTQFPSHSVIEKGQTVTLRCDPISGHDNLYWYRRVMGKEIKFLLHFVKESKQDESGMPNNRFLAERTGGTYSTLKVQPAELEDSGVYFCASSQNRGSGGYTFGSGTRLTVV.

The rearrangement joins TRBV6-5 to TRBJ1-1; no clear D gene. V shed 2 bases and J shed 2 bases, with 12 bases lying between them. The CDR3 has 15 amino acids. Germline loops: CDR1 MNHEY, CDR2 SVGAGI. CDR3 DNA: TGTGCCAGCAGTTACCTTCTTAGGAGTAACACTGAAGCTTTCTTT. Protein product: CASSYLLRSNTEAFF.

Concerning this clone: Other DNA sequences in the sample encode the same CDR3. The chain is built from TRBV27 and TRBJ1-5; 10 bases line up with TRBD1. After removal of 2 bases from V and 2 bases from J, the junction contained 0 bases not matched to a gene. Germline CDR1 and CDR2: MNHEY and SMNVEV (reference sequence). This CDR3 comprises 15 residues. CDR3 residues: CASSLGQGGNQPQHF. As DNA, the CDR3 is TGTGCCAGCAGTTTAGGACAGGGGGGCAATCAGCCCCAGCATTTT.

V usage is TRBV7-2 and J usage is TRBJ1-1; TRBD1 might be the D (6 bases). The germline V gene encodes CDR1 SGHTA and CDR2 FQGNSA. This CDR3 has 13 amino acids. V was trimmed by 3 bases and J by 5 bases, leaving 10 bases between them. DNA of the CDR3: TGTGCCAGCAGCTTCACAGGGACGACTGAAGCTTTCTTT. This sequence encodes CASSFTGTTEAFF.

The gene calls are TRBV7-9 and TRBJ1-6; the D gene is possibly TRBD1 (5 bases). V was trimmed by 5 bases and J by 10 bases, leaving 18 bases between them. CDR1 is SEHNR and CDR2 is FQNEAQ in the germline V gene (reference sequence). CDR3 length: 15 residues. The CDR3 protein is CASSGTGGGNSPLHF. CDR3 DNA: TGTGCCAGCAGCGGCACGGGGGGTGGAAACTCACCCCTCCACTTT.

The chain couples TRBV10-3 to TRBJ1-2; no definite D call. The CDR3 sequence is 13 residues long. Per the germline V gene, CDR1 is ENHRY and CDR2 is SYGVKD. Trimming took 0 bases from V and 8 from J, leaving 10 bases between them. CDR3 sequence reads: CAISESSVQGYTF. The CDR3 nucleotides read TGTGCCATCAGTGAGTCATCAGTTCAAGGCTACACCTTC.

The V gene is TRBV9, the J gene TRBJ2-5; 12 bases align to TRBD2. This CDR3 is 17 amino acids long. The junction had 11 bases not matched to a gene; V was cut back by 3 bases and J by 5 bases. Germline V gene sequence: CDR1 SGDLS, CDR2 YYNGEE. In DNA, the CDR3 is TGTGCCAGCAGCGCCCCTCAGACTAGCGGGGGAGGGGAGACCCAGTACTTC. Protein sequence: CASSAPQTSGGGETQYF. The full variable domain, its missing parts supplied by reference TRBV9 and TRBJ2-5, is DSGVTQTPKHLITATGQRVTLRCSPRSGDLSVYWYQQSLDQGLQFLIQYYNGEERAKGNILERFSAQQFPDLHSELNLSSLELGDSALYFCASSAPQTSGGGETQYFGPGTRLLVL.

The chain has TRBV7-2 and TRBJ2-7; 8 bases are shared with TRBD1. Germline trimming cut 3 bases from V and 6 bases from J; bases unmatched to any gene: 1. Germline values: CDR1 SGHTA, CDR2 FQGNSA. This CDR3 is built from 12 residues. The CDR3 region is CASSLTGVEQYF. The CDR3 bases are TGTGCCAGCAGCTTGACAGGGGTCGAGCAGTACTTC.

This chain joins TRBV29-1 and TRBJ1-2; D ambiguous. Per germline, CDR1 SQVTM and CDR2 ANQGSEA. Trimming removed 3 bases at V and 4 bases at J, with 12 bases between. The CDR3 is 13 residues long. The CDR3 bases are TGCAGCGTTGACGAGGGTTTAGCCTATGGCTACACCTTC. Translating it yields CSVDEGLAYGYTF.

As DNA, the CDR3 is TGCGCCAGCAGCCAACGGACAGGGGGGGAAAAACTGTTTTTT. It specifies CASSQRTGGEKLFF. V is TRBV4-1 and J is TRBJ1-4; 10 nucleotides line up with TRBD1. Trimming cost V 2 bases and J 8 bases; bases outside gene matches: 2. The CDR3 is 14 residues long. Looked up from germline, CDR1 is MGHRA and CDR2 is YSYEKL.

The chain has TRBV4-2 and TRBJ2-1; 7 nucleotides line up with TRBD1. This CDR3 region has 13 residues. Germline assignment: CDR1 LGHNA and CDR2 YNFKEQ. V shed 5 bases and J 6 bases; nucleotides not matched to a gene: 4. CDR3 loop: CASSVGQSNEQFF. The CDR3 DNA follows: TGTGCCAGCAGCGTGGGACAGTCCAATGAGCAGTTCTTC.

The V and J genes are TRBV19 and TRBJ1-1; no definite D call. CDR3 length equals 15 residues. Between the trimmed V and J ends, which lost 4 bases and 0 bases, there was a span of 12 bases. The germline V gene has CDR1 LNHDA and CDR2 SQIVND (reference sequence). The CDR3, as DNA: TGTGCCAGTAGTAGAGGGTCCCCCCTGAACACTGAAGCTTTCTTT. Translated: CASSRGSPLNTEAFF.

The chain uses TRBV27 and TRBJ2-7; a weak D match, TRBD1 (6 bases). Germline V lookup: CDR1 MNHEY, CDR2 SMNVEV (reference sequence). V dropped 3 bases and J dropped 5 bases, with 14 bases sitting between them. This CDR3 has 14 residues. The CDR3 DNA is TGTGCCAGCAGTTTTATCGGACAGAACCACGAGCAGTACTTC. Residues: CASSFIGQNHEQYF.

The CDR3 sequence is CASSLGSGGQPQHF. The CDR3 nucleotides read TGCGCCAGCAGCTTGGGTTCAGGGGGACAGCCCCAGCATTTT. The chain couples TRBV5-1 to TRBJ1-5, with TRBD1 matching 7 bases. V shed 0 bases, J shed 7 bases, and the junction held 4 bases outside the gene matches. The CDR3 totals 14 residues. Germline V gene lookup returns CDR1 SGHRS and CDR2 YFSETQ.

The chain employs TRBV18 and TRBJ1-2; the match to TRBD1 covers 9 bases. V was clipped by 6 bases and J by 4 bases; unmatched bases: 6. The CDR3 loop spans 14 amino acids. Germline CDR1 is KGHSH and CDR2 is LQKENI. DNA of the CDR3: TGTGCCAGCTCGCCCAGACAGGGGGTCTATGGCTACACCTTC. Amino acids: CASSPRQGVYGYTF. Complete variable domain (other parts from reference TRBV18 and TRBJ1-2): NAGVMQNPRHLVRRRGQEARLRCSPMKGHSHVYWYRQLPEEGLKFMVYLQKENIIDESGMPKERFSAEFPKEGPSILRIQQVVRGDSAAYFCASSPRQGVYGYTFGSGTRLTVV.

The chain carries TRBV4-2 and TRBJ1-1; D unclear. The germline V and J ends were trimmed by 1 base and 4 bases, with 7 bases remaining between them. This CDR3 has 13 amino acids. Germline lookup yields CDR1 LGHNA and CDR2 YNFKEQ. CDR3 nucleotide sequence: TGTGCCAGCAGCCAAGGTCCAGTCACTGAAGCTTTCTTT. This translates into CASSQGPVTEAFF.

The V call is TRBV5-4, the J call TRBJ1-2, with 8 nucleotides matching TRBD1. Germline V gene lookup returns CDR1 SGHNT and CDR2 YYREEE (reference sequence). V was clipped by 1 base and J by 8 bases; unmatched bases: 7. This CDR3 is 14 amino acids long. The CDR3 loop is CASSLFQGAGGYTF. The CDR3 DNA is TGTGCCAGCAGCTTGTTCCAGGGGGCGGGCGGCTACACCTTC.

The chain recombines TRBV4-2 with TRBJ2-4, with 11 bases aligning to TRBD2. Germline trimming cut 0 bases from V and 8 bases from J; bases unmatched to any gene: 9. The CDR3 contains 17 residues. Germline lookup yields CDR1 LGHNA and CDR2 YNFKEQ. This chain's CDR3 is CASSQERLAGGGDIQYF. Written as DNA, the CDR3 is TGTGCCAGCAGCCAAGAACGGCTAGCGGGGGGCGGGGACATTCAGTACTTC.

This chain joins TRBV19 and TRBJ1-1; TRBD1 matches at 8 bases. Germline trimming cut 3 bases from V and 5 bases from J; bases unmatched to any gene: 5. Germline V gene lookup returns CDR1 LNHDA and CDR2 SQIVND (reference sequence). The CDR3 length is 14 residues. CDR3 sequence (DNA): TGTGCCAGTAGTATCAAAACAGGGGGGACTGAAGCTTTCTTT. Its protein product is CASSIKTGGTEAFF.

The chain employs TRBV27 and TRBJ1-2, with D unresolved. The CDR3 is 17 residues long. Trimming took off 2 bases at V and 2 bases at J, with 18 bases between the two ends. The germline CDR1 and CDR2 sequences are MNHEY and SMNVEV (reference sequence). The CDR3: CASSLTGISQPNYGYTF. CDR3 coding DNA: TGTGCCAGCAGTTTAACGGGGATTTCCCAACCCAACTATGGCTACACCTTC.

This chain joins TRBV6-6 and TRBJ1-5; weak D call: TRBD1 (5 bases). This CDR3 spans 16 amino acids. Trimming took off 7 bases at V and 6 bases at J, with 22 bases between the two ends. CDR1 and CDR2 (germline): MNHNY, SVGAGI (reference sequence). CDR3 sequence: CASTTWSGRVSQPQHF. The CDR3 nucleotides read TGTGCCAGCACCACATGGTCAGGGAGGGTTAGTCAGCCCCAGCATTTT.

This chain connects TRBV5-6 to TRBJ1-2; 7 bases map to TRBD1. The CDR3 contains 15 residues. Germline trimming cut 0 bases from V and 4 bases from J; bases unmatched to any gene: 6. Germline values: CDR1 SGHDT, CDR2 YYEEEE. This CDR3 is CASSLGGTVGYGYTF. As DNA, the CDR3 is TGTGCCAGCAGCTTGGGAGGGACAGTGGGCTATGGCTACACCTTC.